The present T cell receptor beta chain was sequenced within a study of radiotherapy plus CTLA-4 blockade in lung cancer. Study-wide context: For approximately 19% of patients, objective responses occurred, and about 34% had disease control.

Assay: immunoSEQ multiplex PCR; the TCRdb copy retains only in-frame clones and omits some. This sample has some 51,000 clones, with around 79% found just once. Germline loops: CDR1 LGHNA, CDR2 YSLEER. There are 17 residues in the CDR3. V lost 0 bases and J lost 0, with 9 bases in between. A remark on this clone: The antigen is unknown. Other nucleotide sequences from this sample produce the same CDR3.

Findings and caveats of the study: Early blood T cell clone dynamics reportedly forecast response best, with interferon-beta. Blood TCR clones of tumor origin expanded after radiotherapy plus ipilimumab.

Ipilimumab-mediated CTLA-4 blockade plus focal radiation was given to patients having chemo-refractory metastatic non-small-cell lung cancer. The rearrangement uses TRBV4-3 and TRBJ1-6; D not certain. Sample: peripheral blood, taken from a patient treated with radiotherapy plus ipilimumab. The receptor was isolated from a human donor with non-small cell lung cancer whose response to radiotherapy plus ipilimumab could not be evaluated. The CDR3 loop reads CASSQDITSSYNSPLHF. CDR3 in DNA: TGCGCCAGCAGCCAAGATATAACGAGCTCCTATAATTCACCCCTCCACTTT.